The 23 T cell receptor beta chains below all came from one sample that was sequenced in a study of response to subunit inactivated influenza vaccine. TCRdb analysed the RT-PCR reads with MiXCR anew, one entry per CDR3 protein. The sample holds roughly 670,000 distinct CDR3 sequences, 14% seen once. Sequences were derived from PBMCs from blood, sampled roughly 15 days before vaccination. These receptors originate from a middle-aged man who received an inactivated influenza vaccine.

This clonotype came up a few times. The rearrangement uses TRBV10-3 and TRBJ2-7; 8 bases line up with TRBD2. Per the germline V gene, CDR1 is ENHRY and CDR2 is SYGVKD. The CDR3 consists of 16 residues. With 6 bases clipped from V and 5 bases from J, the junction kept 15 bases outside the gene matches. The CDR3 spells CAISPVGSAGGNEQYF. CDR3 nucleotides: TGTGCCATCAGCCCCGTTGGATCCGCGGGAGGTAACGAGCAGTACTTC.

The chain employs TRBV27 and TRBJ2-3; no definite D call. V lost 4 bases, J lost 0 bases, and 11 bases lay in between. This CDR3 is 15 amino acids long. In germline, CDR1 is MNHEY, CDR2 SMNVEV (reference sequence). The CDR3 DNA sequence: TGTGCCAGCAGTTGGACCCCGGTCAGCACAGATACGCAGTATTTT. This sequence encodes CASSWTPVSTDTQYF.

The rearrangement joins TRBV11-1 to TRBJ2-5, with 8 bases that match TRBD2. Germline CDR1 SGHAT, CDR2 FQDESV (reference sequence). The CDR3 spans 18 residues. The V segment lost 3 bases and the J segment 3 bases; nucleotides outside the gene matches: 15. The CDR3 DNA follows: TGTGCCAGCAGCTTTAGCGGGGTCACCGTAGGTCGAGAAGAGACCCAGTACTTC. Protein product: CASSFSGVTVGREETQYF.

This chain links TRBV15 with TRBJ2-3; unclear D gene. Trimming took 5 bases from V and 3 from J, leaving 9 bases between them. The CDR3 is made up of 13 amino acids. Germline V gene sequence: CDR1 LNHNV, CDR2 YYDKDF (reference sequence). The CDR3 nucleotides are TGTGCCACCAGCGCTTCTAAGACAGATACGCAGTATTTT. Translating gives CATSASKTDTQYF. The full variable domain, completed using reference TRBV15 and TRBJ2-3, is DAMVIQNPRYQVTQFGKPVTLSCSQTLNHNVMYWYQQKSSQAPKLLFHYYDKDFNNEADTPDNFQSRRPNTSFCFLDIRSPGLGDTAMYLCATSASKTDTQYFGPGTRLTVL.

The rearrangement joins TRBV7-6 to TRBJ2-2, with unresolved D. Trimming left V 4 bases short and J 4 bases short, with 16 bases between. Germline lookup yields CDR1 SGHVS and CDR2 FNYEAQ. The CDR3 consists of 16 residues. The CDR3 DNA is TGTGCCAGCAGCTCCCTTGATGGCCTCGGCACCGGGGAGCTGTTTTTT. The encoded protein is CASSSLDGLGTGELFF.

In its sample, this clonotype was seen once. CDR3 bases: TGCGCCAGCAGCCTAGGGGGTGACAAAAACATTCAGTTCTTC. It is translated as CASSLGGDKNIQFF. This chain links TRBV5-1 with TRBJ2-4; weak D call: TRBD1 (6 bases). The J call may be wrong; the DNA end is better matched by TRBJ2-1. The CDR3 loop spans 14 amino acids. Germline V gives CDR1 SGHRS, CDR2 YFSETQ.

This CDR3 is CASSYTQGGNEQFF. The CDR3 DNA follows: TGTGCCAGCAGTTACACACAGGGGGGCAATGAGCAGTTCTTC. The gene calls are TRBV6-2 or TRBV6-3 and TRBJ2-1; 8 nucleotides agree with TRBD1. Losses at the gene ends were 2 bases for V and 6 bases for J; bases not matched to a gene: 3. The CDR3 has 14 amino acids. Germline V CDR1 and CDR2: MNHEY, SVGEGT.

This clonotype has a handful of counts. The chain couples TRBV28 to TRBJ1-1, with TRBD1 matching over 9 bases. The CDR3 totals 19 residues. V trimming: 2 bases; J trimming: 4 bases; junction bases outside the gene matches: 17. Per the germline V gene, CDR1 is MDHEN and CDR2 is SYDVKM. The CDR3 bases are TGTGCCAGCAGTTTAGGGGTCCTCCGGGACAGGGACGGGGGCACTGAAGCTTTCTTT. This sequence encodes CASSLGVLRDRDGGTEAFF.

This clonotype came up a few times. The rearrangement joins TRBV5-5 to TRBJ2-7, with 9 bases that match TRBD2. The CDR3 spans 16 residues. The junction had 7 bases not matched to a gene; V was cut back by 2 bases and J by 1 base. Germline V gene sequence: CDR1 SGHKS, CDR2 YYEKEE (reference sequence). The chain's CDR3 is CASSFALSGGSYEQYF. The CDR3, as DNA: TGTGCCAGCAGCTTTGCCCTTAGCGGGGGATCCTACGAGCAGTACTTC.

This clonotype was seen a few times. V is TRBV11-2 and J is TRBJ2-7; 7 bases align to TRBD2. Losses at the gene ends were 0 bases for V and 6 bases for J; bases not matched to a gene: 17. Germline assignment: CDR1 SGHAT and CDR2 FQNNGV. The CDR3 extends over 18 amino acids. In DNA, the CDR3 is TGTGCCAGCAGCTTAGACGGTTTCGGGCGGGAGAATTTCGTCGAGCAGTACTTC. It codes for CASSLDGFGRENFVEQYF.

The CDR3 DNA sequence: TGTGCCAGCAGGGGAGCGGGGCATGTCTCCTACGAGCAGTACTTC. As protein: CASRGAGHVSYEQYF. The J gene is TRBJ2-7, the V gene TRBV12-3 or TRBV12-4, with 7 bases fitting TRBD2. The CDR3 has 15 amino acids. V shed 6 bases and J 0 bases; nucleotides not matched to a gene: 8.

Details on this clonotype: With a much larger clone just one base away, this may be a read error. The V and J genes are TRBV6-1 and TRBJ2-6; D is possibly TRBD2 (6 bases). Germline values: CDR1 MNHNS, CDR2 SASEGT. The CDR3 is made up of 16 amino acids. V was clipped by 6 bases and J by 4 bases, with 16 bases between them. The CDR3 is CASSPQVAGGANVLTF. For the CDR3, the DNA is TGTGCCAGCAGCCCACAGGTGGCGGGAGGGGCCAACGTCCTGACTTTC.

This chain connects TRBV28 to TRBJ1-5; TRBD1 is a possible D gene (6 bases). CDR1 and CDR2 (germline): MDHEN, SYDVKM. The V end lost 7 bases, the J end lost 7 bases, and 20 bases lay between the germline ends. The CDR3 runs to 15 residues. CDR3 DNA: TGTGCCAGCAACCCTTTAGGGGGGGGTAGCCAGCCCCAGCATTTT. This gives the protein CASNPLGGGSQPQHF. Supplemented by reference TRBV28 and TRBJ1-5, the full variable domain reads DVKVTQSSRYLVKRTGEKVFLECVQDMDHENMFWYRQDPGLGLRLIYFSYDVKMKEKGDIPEGYSVSREKKERFSLILESASTNQTSMYLCASNPLGGGSQPQHFGDGTRLSIL.

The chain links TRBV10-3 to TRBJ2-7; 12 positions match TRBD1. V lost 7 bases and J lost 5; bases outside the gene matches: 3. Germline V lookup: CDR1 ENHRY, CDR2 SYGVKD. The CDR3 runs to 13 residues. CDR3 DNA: TGTGCCATCAAGGGACAGGGGGCCCACGAGCAGTACTTC. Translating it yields CAIKGQGAHEQYF.

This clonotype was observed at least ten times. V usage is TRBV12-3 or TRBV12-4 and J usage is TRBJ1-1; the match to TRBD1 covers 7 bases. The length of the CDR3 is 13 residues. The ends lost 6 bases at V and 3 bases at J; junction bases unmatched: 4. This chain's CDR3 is CASRTGRYTEAFF. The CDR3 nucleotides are TGTGCCAGCAGGACAGGGCGGTACACTGAAGCTTTCTTT.

The CDR3: CASSTRGEGTPYEQYF. Here the CDR3 DNA reads TGTGCCAGCAGTACCCGGGGGGAGGGGACGCCCTACGAGCAGTACTTC. This chain links TRBV28 with TRBJ2-7; 7 bases fit TRBD2. The CDR3 is 16 residues long. V was pared by 5 bases and J by 2 bases, with 12 bases of the junction left unmatched. The germline gives CDR1 MDHEN, CDR2 SYDVKM. Together with reference TRBV28 and TRBJ2-7, the CDR3 gives the full variable domain: DVKVTQSSRYLVKRTGEKVFLECVQDMDHENMFWYRQDPGLGLRLIYFSYDVKMKEKGDIPEGYSVSREKKERFSLILESASTNQTSMYLCASSTRGEGTPYEQYFGPGTRLTVT.

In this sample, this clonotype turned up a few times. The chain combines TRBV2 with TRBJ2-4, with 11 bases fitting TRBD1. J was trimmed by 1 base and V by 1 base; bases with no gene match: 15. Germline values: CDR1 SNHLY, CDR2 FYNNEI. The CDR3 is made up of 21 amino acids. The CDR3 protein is CASSEVEVGDRGGRAKNIQYF. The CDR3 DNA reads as TGTGCCAGCAGTGAAGTGGAGGTCGGGGACAGGGGGGGTAGGGCCAAAAACATTCAGTACTTC.

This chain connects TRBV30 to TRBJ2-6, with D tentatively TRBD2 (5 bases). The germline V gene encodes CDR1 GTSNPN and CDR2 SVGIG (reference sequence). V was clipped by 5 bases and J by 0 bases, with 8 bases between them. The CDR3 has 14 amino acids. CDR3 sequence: CAWSAGSGANVLTF. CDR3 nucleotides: TGTGCCTGGTCGGCGGGCTCTGGGGCCAACGTCCTGACTTTC.

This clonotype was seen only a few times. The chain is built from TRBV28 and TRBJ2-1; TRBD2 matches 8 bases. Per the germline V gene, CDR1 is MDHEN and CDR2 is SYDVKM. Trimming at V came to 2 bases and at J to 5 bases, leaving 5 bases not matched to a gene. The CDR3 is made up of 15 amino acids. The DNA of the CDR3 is TGTGCCAGCAGTTTAGGACTAGCCCCAAACAATGAGCAGTTCTTC. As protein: CASSLGLAPNNEQFF. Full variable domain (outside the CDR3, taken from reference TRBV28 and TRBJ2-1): DVKVTQSSRYLVKRTGEKVFLECVQDMDHENMFWYRQDPGLGLRLIYFSYDVKMKEKGDIPEGYSVSREKKERFSLILESASTNQTSMYLCASSLGLAPNNEQFFGPGTRLTVL.

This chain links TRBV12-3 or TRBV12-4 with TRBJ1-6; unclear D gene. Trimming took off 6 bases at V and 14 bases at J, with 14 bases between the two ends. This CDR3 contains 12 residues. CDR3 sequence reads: CASSRNVRTLHF. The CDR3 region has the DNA TGTGCCAGCAGCCGCAACGTGAGGACCCTCCACTTT.

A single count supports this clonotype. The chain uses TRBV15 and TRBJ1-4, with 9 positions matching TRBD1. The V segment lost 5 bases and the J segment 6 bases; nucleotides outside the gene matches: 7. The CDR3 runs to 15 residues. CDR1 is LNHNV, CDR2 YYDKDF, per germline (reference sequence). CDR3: CATSSYRGLDEKLFF. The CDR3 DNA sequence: TGTGCCACCAGCTCCTACAGGGGGCTAGATGAAAAACTGTTTTTT.

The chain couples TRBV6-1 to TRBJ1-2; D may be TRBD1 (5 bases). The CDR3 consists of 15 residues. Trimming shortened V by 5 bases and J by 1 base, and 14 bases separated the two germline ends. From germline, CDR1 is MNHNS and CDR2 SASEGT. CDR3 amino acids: CASSTSTGLNYGYTF. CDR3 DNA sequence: TGTGCCAGCAGTACCTCAACAGGACTTAACTATGGCTACACCTTC.

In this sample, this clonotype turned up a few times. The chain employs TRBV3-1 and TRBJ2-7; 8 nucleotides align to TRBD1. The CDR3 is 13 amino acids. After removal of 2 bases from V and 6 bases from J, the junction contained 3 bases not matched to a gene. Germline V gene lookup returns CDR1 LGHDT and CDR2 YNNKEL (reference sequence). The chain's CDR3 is CASSQKGTGEQYF. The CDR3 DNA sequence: TGTGCCAGCAGCCAAAAAGGGACAGGCGAGCAGTACTTC.